This T cell receptor (beta chain) was documented in a study of shared clonotypes between healthy human individuals. TCRdb's table, derived via immunoSEQ multiplex PCR, lists solely in-frame clones and lacks some. The sample carries approximately 600,000 clones, roughly 95% recorded once. The ends were cut back, 0 bases at V and 4 bases at J, with 20 bases in the middle. The CDR3 covers 17 residues. CDR1 SGDLS and CDR2 YYNGEE come from the germline V gene. Naive CD8 isolation took CD45RO-negative cells positively selected for CCR7 and excluded terminally differentiated effector memory CD45RA+ cells. Input material: naive CD8+ T cells sorted from blood. The chain combines TRBV9 with TRBJ2-7; TRBD1 is a possible D gene (7 bases). This TCR came from a woman in her thirties in good health. The CDR3 protein is CASSVEGGTVSVYEQYF. CDR3 DNA sequence: TGTGCCAGCAGCGTAGAAGGAGGGACAGTCTCGGTATACGAGCAGTACTTC.